This T cell receptor (beta chain) was identified during a study of regulatory T cells in long-lasting Graves disease. This clonotype was seen many times. The antigen is unknown. Time point specified: newly diagnosed GD, antithyroid drugs for less than 3 months. Isolated PBMC RNA provided the starting material for the TCR library. Relying on iRepertoire HTBI primers and Arm-PCR of CDR3 regions, the team built TCR beta libraries. TCRdb redid the calling of the multiplex PCR reads with MiXCR, one entry per CDR3 protein. The table shows some 200,000 distinct CDR3 sequences, with around a fifth occurring only once. Study-wide points: Whereas approximately 950 public clonotypes were shared by new patients, persistent patients shared more, at roughly 2,500. Persistent cases favored TRBV28, TRBJ1-2 and TRBJ2-5.

The CDR3 covers 14 residues. The V gene lost 2 bases and the J gene lost 6 bases, with 13 bases spanning the gap. Germline CDR1 reads MDHEN; CDR2 reads SYDVKM. A further study also used this sample, focusing on T cells in Graves' hyperthyroidism and ophthalmopathy. This second study says: Using the HTBI primer set, a first-round RT-PCR was run on the TCR CDR3.

The chain uses TRBV28 and TRBJ1-1; D is ambiguous. The starting material was peripheral blood mononuclear cells (PBMCs), obtained at new diagnosis, from a patient treated with antithyroid drugs. The TCR comes from a woman under 40 with Graves disease. The CDR3: CASSLPRAYAEAFF. The CDR3 bases are TGTGCCAGCAGTTTACCCCGGGCGTACGCTGAAGCTTTCTTT.